The rows below give T cell receptor beta chains drawn from one sample of a study of T cell responses to AZD1222 COVID-19 vaccine. Repertoires were generated with immunoSEQ multiplex PCR, while TCRdb's copy carries only in-frame clones and drops some. The table shows approximately 200,000 clones, with approximately 91% occurring only once. Sequenced here: peripheral blood, sampled 28 days after the second AZD1222 dose. All receptors derive from an adult who received the AZD1222 COVID-19 vaccine. The CDR3 runs from the conserved cysteine through the conserved F or W. The D gene is left open where the match is weak. Clone size is stated in some rows and not others, as once, few, many or a class when expanded.

TRBV5-4	-	-	TRBJ1-2	TGTGCCAGCAGTTCCAGGGTAAACTATGGCTACACCTTC	CASSSRVNYGYTF
TRBV7-6	-	-	TRBJ2-1	TGTGCCAGCAGCTTCGTGGGCGCGGTCTCCTACAATGAGCAGTTCTTC	CASSFVGAVSYNEQFF
TRBV29-1	TRBD2	-	TRBJ2-7	TGCAGCGTTGGCGGGAGAGCGTCCTACGAGCAGTACTTC	CSVGGRASYEQYF
TRBV25-1	TRBD1	-	TRBJ2-7	TGTGCCAGCAGACAAAGGACAGGGGAATACGAGCAGTACTTC	CASRQRTGEYEQYF
TRBV30	-	-	TRBJ1-3	TGTGCCTGGAGTCTTGGCCCTCTCTCTGGAAACACCATATATTTT	CAWSLGPLSGNTIYF
TRBV4-2	TRBD1	-	TRBJ2-2	TGTGCCAGCAGCCGGGACAGGAACACCGGGGAGCTGTTTTTT	CASSRDRNTGELFF
TRBV9	-	-	TRBJ2-5	TGTGCCAGCAGCGTAGGCGAGTACCAAGAGACCCAGTACTTC	CASSVGEYQETQYF
TRBV6-5	-	-	TRBJ1-2	TGTGCCAGCAGTTACTCGAGAGCGGGGGGTGGTGGCTACACCTTC	CASSYSRAGGGGYTF
TRBV20-1	-	-	TRBJ2-5	TGCAGTGCTAGTACACAAGAGACCCAGTACTTC	CSASTQETQYF
TRBV24-1	-	-	TRBJ2-2	TGTGCCACCAGTGATTTAGGCCAGAACACCGGGGAGCTGTTTTTT	CATSDLGQNTGELFF
TRBV2	-	-	TRBJ2-7	TGTGCCAGCAGTGTCGACGGAACCTACGAGCAGTACTTC	CASSVDGTYEQYF
TRBV7-2	TRBD2	-	TRBJ2-7	TGTGCCAGCAGCCGGAGGTCGGGGGGGAGCTCCTACGAGCAGTACTTC	CASSRRSGGSSYEQYF
TRBV5-1	-	-	TRBJ1-1	TGCGCCAGCAGCTTGGAGCCAGCGAACACTGAAGCTTTCTTT	CASSLEPANTEAFF
TRBV24-1	-	-	TRBJ2-5	TGTGCCACCAGTGATTCCGGGGCCTTTGGGGAGACCCAGTACTTC	CATSDSGAFGETQYF
TRBV7-9	TRBD1	-	TRBJ1-2	TGTGCCAGCAGTCAGGACAGGGCCTATGGCTACACCTTC	CASSQDRAYGYTF
TRBV19	TRBD1	-	TRBJ1-2	TGTGCCAGTAGTATAGCTAACAGGGGGAGCGGCTACACCTTC	CASSIANRGSGYTF
TRBV6-5	-	-	TRBJ1-5	TGTGCCAGCAGCTCCACTAGGAGCAATCAGCCCCAGCATTTT	CASSSTRSNQPQHF
TRBV5-1	TRBD2	-	TRBJ2-7	TGCGCCAGCACCCACGGGGGGGCCCGATACGAGCAGTACTTC	CASTHGGARYEQYF
TRBV12-3/TRBV12-4	-	-	TRBJ1-1	TGTGCCAGCAGTTTACGGGGGACTGAAGCTTTCTTT	CASSLRGTEAFF
TRBV15	-	-	TRBJ2-2	TGTGCCACCGCTACAGACCTGGGCTCCGGGGAGCTGTTTTTT	CATATDLGSGELFF
TRBV2	-	-	TRBJ2-4	TGTGCCAGCTCAGATTCCAAAAACATTCAGTACTTC	CASSDSKNIQYF
TRBV9	-	few	TRBJ1-2	TGTGCCAGCGTCCGGATCTATGGCTACACCTTC	CASVRIYGYTF
TRBV7-2	-	-	TRBJ2-7	TGTGCCAGCAGCTTAGACCCCCTCCTCGAGCAGTACTTC	CASSLDPLLEQYF
TRBV2	-	-	TRBJ1-1	TGTGCCAGCAGTGAAACCGGAAATATGAACACTGAAGCTTTCTTT	CASSETGNMNTEAFF
TRBV19	TRBD2	once	TRBJ2-1	TGTGCCAGTAGTACCGTAGCGGGGAGCTCCTACAATGAGCAGTTCTTC	CASSTVAGSSYNEQFF
TRBV18	TRBD1	-	TRBJ2-7	TGTGCCAGCTCACCCGGGACAGGCCCGCACGAGCAGTACTTC	CASSPGTGPHEQYF
TRBV30	-	-	TRBJ2-3	TGTGCCTGGAGTGTAACAGGCACAGATACGCAGTATTTT	CAWSVTGTDTQYF
TRBV7-2	-	-	TRBJ1-5	TGTGCCAGCAGCCCGTATGTATTGGGACATCAGCCCCAGCATTTT	CASSPYVLGHQPQHF
TRBV19	-	-	TRBJ1-1	TGTGCCAGTCGTCTTGGGGCACTGAACACTGAAGCTTTCTTT	CASRLGALNTEAFF
TRBV20-1	-	-	TRBJ2-5	TGCAGTGCTCAAAATTCCGGCGGAAGACACTTC	CSAQNSGGRHF
TRBV2	-	-	TRBJ1-6	TGTGCCAGCAGTGTCAACCAACCGAATTCACCCCTCCACTTT	CASSVNQPNSPLHF
TRBV6-2/TRBV6-3	-	once	TRBJ2-7	TGTGCCAGCAGTAGATACATAAACTACGAGCAGTACTTC	CASSRYINYEQYF
TRBV28	-	-	TRBJ1-1	TGTGCCAGCAGAAAGGGGGTTGAAGCTTTCTTT	CASRKGVEAFF
TRBV5-4	-	-	TRBJ1-1	TGTGCCAGCAGCTTGGCCCCTCAGGGTCACACTGAAGCTTTCTTT	CASSLAPQGHTEAFF
TRBV5-1	-	-	TRBJ2-2	TGCGCCAGCAGCTTGGTGACAGGTTCGACCGGGGAGCTGTTTTTT	CASSLVTGSTGELFF